This T cell receptor beta chain was sequenced in a study of blood T cell repertoires in COVID-19. V shed 8 bases and J shed 4 bases, with 14 bases lying between them. From germline, CDR1 is ENHRY and CDR2 SYGVKD. The CDR3 length is 13 residues. Method: immunoSEQ multiplex PCR; TCRdb's copy keeps in-frame clones and lacks some. Counted here are nearly 350,000 clones, around nine tenths occurring once; the ten biggest clones make up roughly 6.6%. This clonotype originated in a woman in her 70s with COVID-19, enrolled during active disease. The sample comprised peripheral blood. The rearrangement uses TRBV10-3 and TRBJ1-2; a weak D match, TRBD1 (5 bases). The CDR3 DNA is TGTGCCATCGCCCTCAGGGAAGGCTATGGCTACACCTTC. It specifies CAIALREGYGYTF.